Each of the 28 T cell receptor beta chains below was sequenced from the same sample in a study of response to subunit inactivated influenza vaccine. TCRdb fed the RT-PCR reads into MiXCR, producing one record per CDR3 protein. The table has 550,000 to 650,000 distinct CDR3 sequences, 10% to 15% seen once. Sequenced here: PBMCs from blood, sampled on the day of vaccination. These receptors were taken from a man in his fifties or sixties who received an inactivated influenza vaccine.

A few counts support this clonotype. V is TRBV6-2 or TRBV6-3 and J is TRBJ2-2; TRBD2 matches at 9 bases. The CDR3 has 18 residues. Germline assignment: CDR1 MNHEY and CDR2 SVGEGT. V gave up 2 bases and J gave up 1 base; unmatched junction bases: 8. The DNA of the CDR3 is TGTGCCAGCAGTTACGTTGTAGCGGGAGTGGTGAACACCGGGGAGCTGTTTTTT. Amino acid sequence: CASSYVVAGVVNTGELFF.

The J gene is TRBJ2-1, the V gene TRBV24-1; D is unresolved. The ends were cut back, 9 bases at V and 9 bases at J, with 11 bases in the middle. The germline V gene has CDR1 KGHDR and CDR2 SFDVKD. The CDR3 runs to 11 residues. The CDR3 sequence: CATSRYAEQFF. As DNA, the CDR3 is TGTGCCACCTCCCGGTACGCTGAGCAGTTCTTC.

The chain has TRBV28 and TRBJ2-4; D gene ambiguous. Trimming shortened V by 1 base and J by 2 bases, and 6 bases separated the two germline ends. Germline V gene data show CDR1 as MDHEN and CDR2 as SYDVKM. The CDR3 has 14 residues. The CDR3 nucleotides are TGTGCCAGCAGTTTATCCAAGTCCAAAAACATTCAGTACTTC. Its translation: CASSLSKSKNIQYF.

CDR3 in amino acids: CAISEGQGADGYTF. In DNA, the CDR3 is TGTGCCATCAGTGAGGGACAGGGGGCGGATGGCTACACCTTC. This sequence joins TRBV10-3 and TRBJ1-2; the match to TRBD1 covers 11 bases. The CDR3 is made up of 14 amino acids. The germline gives CDR1 ENHRY, CDR2 SYGVKD. Trimming at V came to 2 bases and at J to 6 bases, leaving 2 bases not matched to a gene.

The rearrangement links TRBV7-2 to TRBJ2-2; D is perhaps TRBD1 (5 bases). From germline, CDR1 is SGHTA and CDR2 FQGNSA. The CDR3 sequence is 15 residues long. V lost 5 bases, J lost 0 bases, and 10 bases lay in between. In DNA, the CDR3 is TGTGCCAGCAGCAAAAAGACAGCGAACACCGGGGAGCTGTTTTTT. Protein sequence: CASSKKTANTGELFF.

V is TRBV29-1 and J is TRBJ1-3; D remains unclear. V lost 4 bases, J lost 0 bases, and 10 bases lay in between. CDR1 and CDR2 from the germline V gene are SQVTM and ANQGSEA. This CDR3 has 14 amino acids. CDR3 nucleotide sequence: TGCAGCGTTGTCCCCAAATACTCTGGAAACACCATATATTTT. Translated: CSVVPKYSGNTIYF.

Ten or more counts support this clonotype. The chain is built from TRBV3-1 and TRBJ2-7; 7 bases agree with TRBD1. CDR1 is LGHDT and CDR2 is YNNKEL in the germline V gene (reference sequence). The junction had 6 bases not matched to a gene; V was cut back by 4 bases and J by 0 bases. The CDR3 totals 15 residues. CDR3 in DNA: TGTGCCAGCAGCCCCGGGACAGCCTCCTCCTACGAGCAGTACTTC. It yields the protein CASSPGTASSYEQYF.

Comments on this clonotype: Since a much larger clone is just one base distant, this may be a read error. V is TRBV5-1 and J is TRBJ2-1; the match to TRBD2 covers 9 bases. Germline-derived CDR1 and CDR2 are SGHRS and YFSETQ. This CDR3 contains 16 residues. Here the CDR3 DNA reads TGCGCCAGCAGCCTATGGGGACTAGCCGCGGGCAATGAGCAGCTCTTC. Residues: CASSLWGLAAGNEQLF.

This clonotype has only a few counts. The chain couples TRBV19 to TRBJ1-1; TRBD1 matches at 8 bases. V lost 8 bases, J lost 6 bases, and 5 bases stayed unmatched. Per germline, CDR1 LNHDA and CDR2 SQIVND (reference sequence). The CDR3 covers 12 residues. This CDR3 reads CASLEQGAEAFF. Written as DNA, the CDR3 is TGTGCCAGTCTGGAACAGGGGGCTGAAGCTTTCTTT.

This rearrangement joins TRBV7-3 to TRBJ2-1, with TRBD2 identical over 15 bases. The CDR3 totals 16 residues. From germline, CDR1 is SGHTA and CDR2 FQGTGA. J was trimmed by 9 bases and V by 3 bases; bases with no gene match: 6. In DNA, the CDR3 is TGTGCCAGCAGCTTCGGGACTAGCGGGAGGCAGAGTGAGCAGTTCTTC. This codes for CASSFGTSGRQSEQFF.

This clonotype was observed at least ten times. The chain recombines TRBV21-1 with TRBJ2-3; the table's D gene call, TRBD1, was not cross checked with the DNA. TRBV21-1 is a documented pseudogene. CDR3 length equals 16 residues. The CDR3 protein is CASSKVGGQITDTQYF. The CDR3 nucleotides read TGTGCCAGCAGCAAAGTTGGAGGACAAATAACAGATACGCAGTATTTT.

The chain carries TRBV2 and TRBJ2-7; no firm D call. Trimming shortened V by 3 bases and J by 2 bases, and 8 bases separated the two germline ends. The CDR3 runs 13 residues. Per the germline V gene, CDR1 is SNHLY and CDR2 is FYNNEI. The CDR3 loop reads CASSDGPTYEQYF. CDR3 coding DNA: TGTGCCAGCAGTGATGGGCCAACCTACGAGCAGTACTTC.

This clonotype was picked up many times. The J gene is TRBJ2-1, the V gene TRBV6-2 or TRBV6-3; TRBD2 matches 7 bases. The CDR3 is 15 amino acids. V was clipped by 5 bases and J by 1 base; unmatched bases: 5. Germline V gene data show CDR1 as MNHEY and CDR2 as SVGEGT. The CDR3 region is CASSDLGGSYNEQFF. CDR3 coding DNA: TGTGCCAGCAGTGACCTCGGGGGGTCCTACAATGAGCAGTTCTTC.

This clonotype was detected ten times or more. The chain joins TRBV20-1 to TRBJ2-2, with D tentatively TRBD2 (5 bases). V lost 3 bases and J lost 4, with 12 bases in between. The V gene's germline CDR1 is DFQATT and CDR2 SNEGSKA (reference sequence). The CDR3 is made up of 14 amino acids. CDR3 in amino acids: CSASRGVGTGELFF. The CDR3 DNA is TGCAGTGCTAGTCGGGGTGTAGGCACCGGGGAGCTGTTTTTT.

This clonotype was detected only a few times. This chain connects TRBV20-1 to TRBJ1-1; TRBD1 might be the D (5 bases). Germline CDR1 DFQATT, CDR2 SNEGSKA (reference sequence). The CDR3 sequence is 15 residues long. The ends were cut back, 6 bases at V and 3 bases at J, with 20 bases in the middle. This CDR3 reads CSAPPGGSGDTEAFF. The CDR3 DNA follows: TGCAGTGCGCCCCCGGGGGGATCCGGGGACACTGAAGCTTTCTTT.

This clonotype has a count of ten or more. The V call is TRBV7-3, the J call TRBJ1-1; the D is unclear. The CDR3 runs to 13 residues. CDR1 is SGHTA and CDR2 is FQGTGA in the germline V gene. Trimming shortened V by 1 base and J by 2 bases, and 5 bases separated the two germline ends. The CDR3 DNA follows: TGTGCCAGCAGCTTAAAAACCAACACTGAAGCTTTCTTT. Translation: CASSLKTNTEAFF.

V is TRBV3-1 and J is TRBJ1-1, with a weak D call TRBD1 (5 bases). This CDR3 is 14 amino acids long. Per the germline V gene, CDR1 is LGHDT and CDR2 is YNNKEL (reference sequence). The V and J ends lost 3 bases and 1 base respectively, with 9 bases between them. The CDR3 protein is CASSQRDRNTEAFF. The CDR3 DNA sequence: TGTGCCAGCAGCCAGAGAGACAGGAACACTGAAGCTTTCTTT.

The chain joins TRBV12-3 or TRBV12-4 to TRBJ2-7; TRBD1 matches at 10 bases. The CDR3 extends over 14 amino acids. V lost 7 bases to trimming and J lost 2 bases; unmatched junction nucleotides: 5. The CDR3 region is CASNRQGAAYEQYF. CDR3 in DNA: TGTGCCAGCAATCGACAGGGGGCTGCCTACGAGCAGTACTTC.

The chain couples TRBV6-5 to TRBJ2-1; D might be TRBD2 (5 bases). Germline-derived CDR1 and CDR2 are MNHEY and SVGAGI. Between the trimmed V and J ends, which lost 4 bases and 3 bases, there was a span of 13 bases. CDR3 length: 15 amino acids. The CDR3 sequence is CASSSAEGFYNEQFF. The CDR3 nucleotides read TGTGCCAGCAGTTCCGCCGAGGGATTCTACAATGAGCAGTTCTTC.

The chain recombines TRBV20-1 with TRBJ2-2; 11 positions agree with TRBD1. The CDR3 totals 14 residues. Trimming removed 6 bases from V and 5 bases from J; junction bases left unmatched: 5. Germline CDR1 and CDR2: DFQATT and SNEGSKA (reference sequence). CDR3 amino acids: CSAPRDRGTGELFF. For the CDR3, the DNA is TGCAGTGCCCCCCGGGACAGGGGGACCGGGGAGCTGTTTTTT.

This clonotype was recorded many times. The chain's CDR3 is CASTRNAVNYGYTF. The CDR3 bases are TGTGCCAGCACAAGGAACGCAGTAAACTATGGCTACACCTTC. V is TRBV2 and J is TRBJ1-2; D gene ambiguous. The CDR3 has 14 amino acids. From germline, CDR1 is SNHLY and CDR2 FYNNEI. Trimming cost V 7 bases and J 2 bases, with 14 bases left between them.

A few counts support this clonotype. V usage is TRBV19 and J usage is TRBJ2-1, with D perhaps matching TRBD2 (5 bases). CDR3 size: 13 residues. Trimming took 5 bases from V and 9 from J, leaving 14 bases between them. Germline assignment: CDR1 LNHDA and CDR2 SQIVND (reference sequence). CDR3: CASSLEDGSEQFF. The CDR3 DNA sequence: TGTGCCAGTAGTTTGGAGGACGGCAGTGAGCAGTTCTTC.

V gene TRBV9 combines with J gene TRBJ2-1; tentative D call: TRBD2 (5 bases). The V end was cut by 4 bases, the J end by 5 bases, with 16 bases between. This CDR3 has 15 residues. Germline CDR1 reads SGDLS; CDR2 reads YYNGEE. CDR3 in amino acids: CASSLWGVGHNEQFF. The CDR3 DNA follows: TGTGCCAGCAGCCTTTGGGGAGTGGGCCACAATGAGCAGTTCTTC.

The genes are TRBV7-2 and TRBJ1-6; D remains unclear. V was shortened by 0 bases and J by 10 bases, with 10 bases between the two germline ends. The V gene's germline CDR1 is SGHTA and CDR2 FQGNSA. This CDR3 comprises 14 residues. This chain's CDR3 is CASSLAVLGSPLHF. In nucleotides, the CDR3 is TGTGCCAGCAGCTTAGCGGTTCTGGGGTCACCCCTCCACTTT. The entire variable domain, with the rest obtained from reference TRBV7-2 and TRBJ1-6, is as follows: GAGVSQSPSNKVTEKGKDVELRCDPISGHTALYWYRQSLGQGLEFLIYFQGNSAPDKSGLPSDRFSAERTGGSVSTLTIQRTQQEDSAVYLCASSLAVLGSPLHFGNGTRLTVT.

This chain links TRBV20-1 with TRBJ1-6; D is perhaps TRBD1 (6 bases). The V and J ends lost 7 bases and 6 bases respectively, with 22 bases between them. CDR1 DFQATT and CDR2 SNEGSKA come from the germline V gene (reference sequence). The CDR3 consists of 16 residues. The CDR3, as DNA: TGCAGTGTCGAAGGGGGAAGGTTGGCTCGTAATTCACCCCTCCACTTT. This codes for CSVEGGRLARNSPLHF.

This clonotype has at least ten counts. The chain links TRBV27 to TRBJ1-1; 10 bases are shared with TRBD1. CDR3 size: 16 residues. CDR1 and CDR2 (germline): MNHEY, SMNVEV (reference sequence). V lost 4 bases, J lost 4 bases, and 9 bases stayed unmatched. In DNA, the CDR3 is TGTGCCAGCAGTTCCCGAATGACAGGGGGCGGCACTGAAGCTTTCTTT. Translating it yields CASSSRMTGGGTEAFF.

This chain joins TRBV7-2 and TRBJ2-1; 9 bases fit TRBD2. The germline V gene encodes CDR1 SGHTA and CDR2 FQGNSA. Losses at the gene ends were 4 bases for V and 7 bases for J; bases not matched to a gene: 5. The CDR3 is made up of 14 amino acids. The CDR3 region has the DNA TGTGCCAGCAGCTCGCACGCGGGAGGGAATGAGCAGTTCTTC. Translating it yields CASSSHAGGNEQFF. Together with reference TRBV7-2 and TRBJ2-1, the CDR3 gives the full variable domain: GAGVSQSPSNKVTEKGKDVELRCDPISGHTALYWYRQSLGQGLEFLIYFQGNSAPDKSGLPSDRFSAERTGGSVSTLTIQRTQQEDSAVYLCASSSHAGGNEQFFGPGTRLTVL.

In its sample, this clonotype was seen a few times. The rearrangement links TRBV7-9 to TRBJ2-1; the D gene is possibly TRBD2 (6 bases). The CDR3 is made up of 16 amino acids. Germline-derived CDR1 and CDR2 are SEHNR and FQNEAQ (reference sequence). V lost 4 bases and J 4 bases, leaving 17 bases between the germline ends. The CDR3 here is CASSWGRAGTYNEQFF. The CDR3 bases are TGTGCCAGCAGCTGGGGCAGGGCAGGGACTTACAATGAGCAGTTCTTC.